This T cell receptor beta chain was sequenced for a study of shared clonotypes between healthy human individuals. Study conclusions and caveats: Researchers sampled only blood; tissue repertoires likely differ.

Germline CDR1 is SNHLY and CDR2 is FYNNEI. The CDR3 is made up of 13 amino acids. The ends were cut back, 6 bases at V and 1 base at J, with 10 bases in the middle. Genomic DNA belonging to each subset was distributed in equal measure over several immunoSEQ plates. Clones were sequenced by immunoSEQ multiplex PCR, and TCRdb holds only the in-frame ones, with some missing. The sample contains under 600,000 clones, over 75% of which appear only once. Remarks on this clone: Its antigen is currently unknown. The same CDR3 arises from other DNA sequences in this sample as well.

The sequence was obtained from a woman aged 40-49 years in good health. Some clones in this sample may be carry-over from other donors' samples. This chain connects TRBV2 to TRBJ2-7; tentative D call: TRBD1 (6 bases). What was sequenced was PBMCs. This chain's CDR3 is CASSRDRSYEQYF. CDR3 bases: TGTGCCAGCAGCCGAGACAGGTCCTACGAGCAGTACTTC.